The 18 T cell receptor beta chains reported below all come from one sample, sequenced in a study of blood T cell repertoires in COVID-19. Only in-frame clones appear in the TCRdb table, and some are missing; sequencing was by immunoSEQ multiplex PCR. The sample shows around 300,000 clones, around nine tenths of them seen only once. The sample consisted of PBMCs or T cells enriched from blood (not recorded which). The receptors were sampled from a woman under 30 who had recovered from COVID-19.

V is TRBV6-5 and J is TRBJ2-5; D call uncertain. Germline values: CDR1 MNHEY, CDR2 SVGAGI. With 6 bases removed from V and 5 bases from J, the gap between germline ends came to 13 bases. CDR3 length: 13 residues. CDR3 in DNA: TGTGCCAGCAGGCCCCCGGCGGCCGAGACCCAGTACTTC. It translates to CASRPPAAETQYF.

The chain combines TRBV27 with TRBJ2-2, with a weak D call TRBD2 (6 bases). In germline, CDR1 is MNHEY, CDR2 SMNVEV (reference sequence). This CDR3 comprises 15 residues. V was clipped by 7 bases and J by 2 bases, with 14 bases between them. CDR3 in DNA: TGTGCCAGCACCAGGGACTTCTCTAACACCGGGGAGCTGTTTTTT. Protein sequence: CASTRDFSNTGELFF.

V usage is TRBV5-1 and J usage is TRBJ1-3, with TRBD1 matching over 8 bases. Trimming cost V 0 bases and J 2 bases; bases outside gene matches: 4. This CDR3 contains 16 residues. Germline loops: CDR1 SGHRS, CDR2 YFSETQ. CDR3 nucleotide sequence: TGCGCCAGCAGCTTGGGTGACAGGGGAGCTGGAAACACCATATATTTT. Amino acids: CASSLGDRGAGNTIYF.

The chain carries TRBV6-5 and TRBJ1-1; maybe TRBD1 (5 bases). The CDR3 is made up of 14 amino acids. Trimming pared 9 bases from V and 2 bases from J, leaving 16 bases between. CDR1 is MNHEY, CDR2 SVGAGI, per germline. CDR3 DNA sequence: TGTGCCAGTCAATTAAGGGGCCTCAACACTGAAGCTTTCTTT. Translation: CASQLRGLNTEAFF.

This rearrangement joins TRBV28 to TRBJ2-7, with a tentative D call TRBD2 (6 bases). This CDR3 is 14 amino acids long. Trimming removed 5 bases from V and 5 bases from J, with 16 bases in between. From germline, CDR1 is MDHEN and CDR2 SYDVKM. The CDR3 reads CASSPSGVLDEQYF. Here the CDR3 DNA reads TGTGCCAGCAGTCCCTCGGGAGTTCTTGACGAGCAGTACTTC.

This sequence joins TRBV5-1 and TRBJ1-4, with 9 bases fitting TRBD1. Losses at the gene ends were 3 bases for V and 5 bases for J; bases not matched to a gene: 5. Germline V gene lookup returns CDR1 SGHRS and CDR2 YFSETQ. This CDR3 is 15 amino acids long. The CDR3 DNA follows: TGCGCCAGCAGCTGGTGGGGACAGGGCAATGAAAAACTGTTTTTT. Its protein product is CASSWWGQGNEKLFF. Using reference TRBV5-1 and TRBJ1-4 for the parts outside the CDR3, the full variable domain is KAGVTQTPRYLIKTRGQQVTLSCSPISGHRSVSWYQQTPGQGLQFLFEYFSETQRNKGNFPGRFSGRQFSNSRSEMNVSTLELGDSALYLCASSWWGQGNEKLFFGSGTQLSVL.

The chain is built from TRBV7-2 and TRBJ1-2; a possible D gene is TRBD1 (5 bases). Germline loops: CDR1 SGHTA, CDR2 FQGNSA. Trimming stripped 2 bases from V and 3 bases from J, with 10 bases between. CDR3 length: 14 residues. CDR3 sequence reads: CASSLLGADYGYTF. Written as DNA, the CDR3 is TGTGCCAGCAGCTTATTAGGGGCGGACTATGGCTACACCTTC.

The table lists this clone with a few counts. The chain has TRBV18 and TRBJ1-2, with TRBD1 identical over 7 bases. CDR3 length equals 15 residues. With 0 bases clipped from V and 8 bases from J, the junction kept 9 bases outside the gene matches. The germline V gene has CDR1 KGHSH and CDR2 LQKENI. The CDR3 loop is CASSPPSGGLGGYTF. The CDR3 DNA reads as TGTGCCAGCTCACCACCGTCAGGGGGTCTCGGCGGCTACACCTTC. Variable domain in full (rest from reference TRBV18 and TRBJ1-2): NAGVMQNPRHLVRRRGQEARLRCSPMKGHSHVYWYRQLPEEGLKFMVYLQKENIIDESGMPKERFSAEFPKEGPSILRIQQVVRGDSAAYFCASSPPSGGLGGYTFGSGTRLTVV.

The CDR3 loop is CASSLSVTSDEQYF. For the CDR3, the DNA is TGTGCCAGCAGTTTATCCGTGACTAGCGACGAGCAGTACTTC. The chain couples TRBV28 to TRBJ2-7; 8 bases fit TRBD2. Per germline, CDR1 MDHEN and CDR2 SYDVKM. V lost 1 base, J lost 5 bases, and 4 bases stayed unmatched. This CDR3 region has 14 residues.

The rearrangement links TRBV6-4 to TRBJ1-1; D gene uncertain. Trimming left V 4 bases short and J 13 bases short, with 19 bases between. The V gene's germline CDR1 is MRHNA and CDR2 SNTAGT. The CDR3 is made up of 13 amino acids. The CDR3 DNA is TGTGCCAGCAGTGGAGGGTCTTCTATCGGAGGTTTCTTT. This translates into CASSGGSSIGGFF.

J is TRBJ2-2 and V is TRBV6-5, with 7 positions matching TRBD1. The CDR3 sequence is 15 residues long. V gave up 4 bases and J gave up 0 bases; unmatched junction bases: 2. Germline V gene lookup returns CDR1 MNHEY and CDR2 SVGAGI. The CDR3 DNA follows: TGTGCCAGCAGTTTGACAGGGCCGAACACCGGGGAGCTGTTTTTT. The encoded protein is CASSLTGPNTGELFF.

The genes are TRBV21-1 and TRBJ2-7; the table calls TRBD2, which could not be checked here. TRBV21-1 is labeled a pseudogene. The CDR3 loop spans 17 amino acids. CDR3 region: CASSNIGTSRDTYEQYF. CDR3 coding DNA: TGTGCCAGCAGCAATATAGGGACTAGCCGTGACACCTACGAGCAGTACTTC.

This chain connects TRBV7-3 to TRBJ2-3; 7 bases are shared with TRBD2. The CDR3 consists of 15 residues. Germline CDR1 reads SGHTA; CDR2 reads FQGTGA. Trimming took 5 bases from V and 2 from J; bases not matched to a gene: 7. CDR3 loop: CASSKGLPNTDTQYF. The CDR3, as DNA: TGTGCCAGCAGCAAGGGACTACCTAACACAGATACGCAGTATTTT.

V is TRBV28 and J is TRBJ2-7, with TRBD2 matching 9 bases. Germline V lookup: CDR1 MDHEN, CDR2 SYDVKM. J gave up 3 bases and V 5 bases, and 8 bases lay outside the gene matches. The CDR3 contains 15 residues. The CDR3 coding sequence is TGTGCCAGCAGTACTAGACTAGCGGTAAGCTACGAGCAGTACTTC. This translates into CASSTRLAVSYEQYF.

The rearrangement links TRBV25-1 to TRBJ2-7, with 7 bases identical to TRBD1. Germline V gene lookup returns CDR1 MGHDK and CDR2 SYGVNS. The CDR3 extends over 14 amino acids. The V segment lost 5 bases and the J segment 2 bases; nucleotides outside the gene matches: 6. CDR3 residues: CASSPPGQTYEQYF. In nucleotides, the CDR3 is TGTGCCAGCAGTCCCCCGGGACAGACCTACGAGCAGTACTTC.

This clone was counted a single time. The genes are TRBV28 and TRBJ1-5, with D possibly TRBD1 on 5 matching bases. Germline CDR1 is MDHEN and CDR2 is SYDVKM. V was pared by 5 bases and J by 1 base, with 9 bases between. The CDR3 is 14 amino acids. This CDR3 is CASSLRQSNQPQHF. The CDR3 DNA reads TGTGCCAGCAGTCTAAGACAGAGCAATCAGCCCCAGCATTTT. Supplemented by reference TRBV28 and TRBJ1-5, the full variable domain reads DVKVTQSSRYLVKRTGEKVFLECVQDMDHENMFWYRQDPGLGLRLIYFSYDVKMKEKGDIPEGYSVSREKKERFSLILESASTNQTSMYLCASSLRQSNQPQHFGDGTRLSIL.

The rearrangement joins TRBV9 to TRBJ1-4; D uncertain. Per germline, CDR1 SGDLS and CDR2 YYNGEE. V dropped 0 bases and J dropped 1 base, with 7 bases sitting between them. The CDR3 runs to 15 residues. The CDR3 is CASSVAGRTNEKLFF. The DNA of the CDR3 is TGTGCCAGCAGCGTAGCAGGAAGAACTAATGAAAAACTGTTTTTT. The full variable domain, in which reference TRBV9 and TRBJ1-4 provide the parts outside the CDR3, is DSGVTQTPKHLITATGQRVTLRCSPRSGDLSVYWYQQSLDQGLQFLIQYYNGEERAKGNILERFSAQQFPDLHSELNLSSLELGDSALYFCASSVAGRTNEKLFFGSGTQLSVL.

The J gene is TRBJ1-1, the V gene TRBV7-2; weak D call: TRBD1 (6 bases). The length of the CDR3 is 14 residues. With 2 bases removed from V and 0 bases from J, the gap between germline ends came to 7 bases. The germline V gene encodes CDR1 SGHTA and CDR2 FQGNSA. This CDR3 is CASSLRGMNTEAFF. The CDR3 DNA follows: TGTGCCAGCAGCTTAAGGGGGATGAACACTGAAGCTTTCTTT.